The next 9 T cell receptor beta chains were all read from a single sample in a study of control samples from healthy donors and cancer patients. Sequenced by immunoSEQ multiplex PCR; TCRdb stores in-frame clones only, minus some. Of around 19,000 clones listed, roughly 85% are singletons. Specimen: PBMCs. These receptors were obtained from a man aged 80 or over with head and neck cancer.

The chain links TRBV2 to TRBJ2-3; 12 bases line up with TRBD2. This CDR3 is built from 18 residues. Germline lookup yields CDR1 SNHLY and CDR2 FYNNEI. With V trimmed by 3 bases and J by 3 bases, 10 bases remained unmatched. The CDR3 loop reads CASSDRLLAGGGTDTQYF. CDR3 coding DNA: TGTGCCAGCAGTGATAGGCTGCTAGCGGGAGGGGGGACAGATACGCAGTATTTT.

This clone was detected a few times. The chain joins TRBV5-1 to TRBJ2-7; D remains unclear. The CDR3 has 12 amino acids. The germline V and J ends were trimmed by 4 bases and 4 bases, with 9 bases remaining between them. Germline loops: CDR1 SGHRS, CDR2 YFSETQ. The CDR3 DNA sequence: TGCGCCAGCAGCGTGACCGGATACGAGCAGTACTTC. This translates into CASSVTGYEQYF. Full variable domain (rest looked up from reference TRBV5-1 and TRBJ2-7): KAGVTQTPRYLIKTRGQQVTLSCSPISGHRSVSWYQQTPGQGLQFLFEYFSETQRNKGNFPGRFSGRQFSNSRSEMNVSTLELGDSALYLCASSVTGYEQYFGPGTRLTVT.

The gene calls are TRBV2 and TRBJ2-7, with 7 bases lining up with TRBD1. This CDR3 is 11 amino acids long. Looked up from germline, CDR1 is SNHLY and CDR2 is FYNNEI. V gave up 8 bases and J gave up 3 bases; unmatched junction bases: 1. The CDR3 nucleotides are TGTGCCAGCGGGACAGTCTACGAGCAGTACTTC. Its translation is CASGTVYEQYF.

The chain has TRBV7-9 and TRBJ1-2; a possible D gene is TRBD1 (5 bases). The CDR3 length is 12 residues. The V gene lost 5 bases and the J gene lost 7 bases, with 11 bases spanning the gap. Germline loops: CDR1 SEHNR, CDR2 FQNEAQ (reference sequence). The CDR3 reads CASSPGGSGYTF. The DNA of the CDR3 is TGTGCCAGCAGCCCGGGGGGGTCTGGCTACACCTTC. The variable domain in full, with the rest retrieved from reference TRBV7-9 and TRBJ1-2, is DTGVSQNPRHKITKRGQNVTFRCDPISEHNRLYWYRQTLGQGPEFLTYFQNEAQLEKSRLLSDRFSAERPKGSFSTLEIQRTEQGDSAMYLCASSPGGSGYTFGSGTRLTVV.

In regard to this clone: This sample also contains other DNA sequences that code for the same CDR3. CDR3 DNA: TGCGCCAGCTTCCCCGGGACTAGCGGGGGGGCTGGAGAGACCCAGTACTTC. Its translation is CASFPGTSGGAGETQYF. This sequence joins TRBV5-1 and TRBJ2-5, with TRBD2 matching 16 bases. The V and J ends lost 7 bases and 4 bases, in that order; junction bases with no gene match: 10. The CDR3 sequence is 17 residues long. The germline V gene has CDR1 SGHRS and CDR2 YFSETQ.

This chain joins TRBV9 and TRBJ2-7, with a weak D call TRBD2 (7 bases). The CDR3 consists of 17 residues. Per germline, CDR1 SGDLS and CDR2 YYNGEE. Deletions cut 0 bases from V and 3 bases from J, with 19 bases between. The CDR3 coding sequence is TGTGCCAGCAGCGTAGAGGGGGGGCGCCGTCCCCTCTACGAGCAGTACTTC. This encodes CASSVEGGRRPLYEQYF.

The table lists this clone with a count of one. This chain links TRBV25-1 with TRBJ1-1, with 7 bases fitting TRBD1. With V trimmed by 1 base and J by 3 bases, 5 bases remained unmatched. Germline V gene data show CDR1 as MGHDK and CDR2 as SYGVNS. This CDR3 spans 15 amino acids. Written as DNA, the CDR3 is TGTGCCAGCAGTGAATGGGGCAGGGGGGACACTGAAGCTTTCTTT. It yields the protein CASSEWGRGDTEAFF. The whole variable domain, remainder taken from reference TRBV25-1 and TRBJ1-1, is EADIYQTPRYLVIGTGKKITLECSQTMGHDKMYWYQQDPGMELHLIHYSYGVNSTEKGDLSSESTVSRIRTEHFPLTLESARPSHTSQYLCASSEWGRGDTEAFFGQGTRLTVV.

As DNA, the CDR3 is TGTGCCAGCAGTTATTCAGGGTGGGACACCGGGGAGCTGTTTTTT. Amino acids: CASSYSGWDTGELFF. The genes are TRBV6-5 and TRBJ2-2; D is perhaps TRBD1 (5 bases). Germline-derived CDR1 and CDR2 are MNHEY and SVGAGI. CDR3 length: 15 residues. V lost 3 bases and J 3 bases, leaving 11 bases between the germline ends.

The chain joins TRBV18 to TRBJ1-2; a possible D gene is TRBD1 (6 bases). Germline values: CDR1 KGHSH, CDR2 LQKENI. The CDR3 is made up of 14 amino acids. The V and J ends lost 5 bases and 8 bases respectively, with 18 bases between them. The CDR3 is CASSTPQGPRGYTF. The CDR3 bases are TGTGCCAGCTCAACGCCTCAGGGGCCACGGGGCTACACCTTC.